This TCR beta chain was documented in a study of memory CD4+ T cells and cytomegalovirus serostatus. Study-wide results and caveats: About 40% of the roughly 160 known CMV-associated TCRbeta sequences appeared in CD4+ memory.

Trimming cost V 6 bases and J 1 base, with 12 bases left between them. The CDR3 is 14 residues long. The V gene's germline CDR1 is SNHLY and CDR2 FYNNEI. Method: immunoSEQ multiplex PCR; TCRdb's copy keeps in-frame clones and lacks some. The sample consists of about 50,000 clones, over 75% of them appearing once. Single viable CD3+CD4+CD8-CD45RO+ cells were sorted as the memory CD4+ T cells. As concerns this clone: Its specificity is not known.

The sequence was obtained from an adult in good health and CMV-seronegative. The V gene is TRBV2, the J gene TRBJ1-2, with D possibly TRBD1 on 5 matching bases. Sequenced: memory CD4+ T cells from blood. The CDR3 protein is CASRERDFNYGYTF. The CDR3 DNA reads TGTGCCAGCAGGGAGAGGGACTTTAACTATGGCTACACCTTC.